The 32 T cell receptor beta chains given below trace back to one sample, sequenced in a study of neurological immune-mediated disorders. TCRdb re-analysed the 5' RACE reads in MiXCR, keeping a single row per CDR3 protein. The sample lists 54,000 or so distinct CDR3 sequences, over 3.5% occurring once. The specimen was PBMCs. These receptors all stem from a man aged 55 to 70 with multiple sclerosis.

In its sample, this clonotype was seen many times. The chain carries TRBV12-3 or TRBV12-4 and TRBJ1-2; 10 nucleotides agree with TRBD1. The CDR3 is made up of 12 amino acids. Trimming cost V 4 bases and J 7 bases; bases outside gene matches: 0. The chain's CDR3 is CASSWDRGGYTF. CDR3 DNA: TGTGCCAGCAGTTGGGACAGGGGTGGCTACACCTTC.

This clonotype was detected many times. V usage is TRBV20-1 and J usage is TRBJ2-1; 10 nucleotides match TRBD2. Per germline, CDR1 DFQATT and CDR2 SNEGSKA (reference sequence). The CDR3 has 18 amino acids. The V segment lost 6 bases and the J segment 7 bases; nucleotides outside the gene matches: 21. For the CDR3, the DNA is TGCAGTGCCCCCGTTGCTAGCGGGAGTAATTTGAACCGGAATGAGCAGTTCTTC. This translates into CSAPVASGSNLNRNEQFF.

This clonotype was recorded at least ten times. The V gene is TRBV7-9, the J gene TRBJ1-6; a possible D gene is TRBD1 (5 bases). Germline V gives CDR1 SEHNR, CDR2 FQNEAQ (reference sequence). Trimming removed 5 bases at V and 10 bases at J, with 24 bases between. The CDR3 covers 17 residues. This CDR3 is CASSPPGIDRGDSPLHF. CDR3 in DNA: TGTGCCAGCAGCCCCCCGGGGATCGACAGAGGGGACTCACCCCTCCACTTT.

The J gene is TRBJ1-1, the V gene TRBV20-1; D gene uncertain. V lost 4 bases, J lost 0 bases, and 3 bases lay in between. CDR3 length: 11 amino acids. CDR1 DFQATT and CDR2 SNEGSKA come from the germline V gene (reference sequence). For the CDR3, the DNA is TGCAGTGCTAATATGAACACTGAAGCTTTCTTT. Its protein is CSANMNTEAFF.

This clonotype was recorded at least ten times. The chain employs TRBV24-1 and TRBJ2-1; perhaps TRBD2 as D (5 bases). V lost 3 bases and J lost 8, with 10 bases in between. Germline values: CDR1 KGHDR, CDR2 SFDVKD. The CDR3 sequence is 13 residues long. The DNA for the CDR3 is TGTGCCACCAGTGATCTACTAGACCATGAGCAGTTCTTC. Amino acid sequence: CATSDLLDHEQFF.

This chain links TRBV20-1 with TRBJ2-1; 8 bases are shared with TRBD1. The junction had 7 bases not matched to a gene; V was cut back by 1 base and J by 5 bases. The CDR3 spans 15 residues. Germline CDR1 is DFQATT and CDR2 is SNEGSKA (reference sequence). The CDR3 DNA follows: TGCAGTGCTAGAGGAATCCTGACAGGGGACAATGAGCAGTTCTTC. Translating it yields CSARGILTGDNEQFF.

This clonotype was recorded many times. The chain is built from TRBV20-1 and TRBJ2-3; TRBD2 aligns across 7 bases. CDR1 is DFQATT and CDR2 is SNEGSKA in the germline V gene (reference sequence). This CDR3 is built from 16 residues. V was clipped by 5 bases and J by 2 bases; unmatched bases: 13. The CDR3 coding sequence is TGCAGTGCTCCATTGGGGGAGGGCCTTTTCACAGATACGCAGTATTTT. This encodes CSAPLGEGLFTDTQYF.

V is TRBV20-1 and J is TRBJ1-1, with TRBD1 matching 7 bases. The CDR3 extends over 12 amino acids. Losses at the gene ends were 6 bases for V and 6 bases for J; bases not matched to a gene: 7. Germline CDR1 DFQATT, CDR2 SNEGSKA (reference sequence). CDR3 amino acids: CSAPPTGPEAFF. CDR3 nucleotides: TGCAGTGCCCCCCCGACAGGGCCTGAAGCTTTCTTT.

This clonotype was observed at least ten times. The V call is TRBV18, the J call TRBJ2-7, with 8 bases that match TRBD1. The trim removed 6 bases at V and 5 bases at J, leaving 24 bases unmatched. CDR1 and CDR2 from the germline V gene are KGHSH and LQKENI. This CDR3 is built from 19 residues. The CDR3 DNA reads TGTGCCAGCTCCCGGGTCATCCTGACAGGGGCAATACTGGTTAACGAGCAGTACTTC. Residues: CASSRVILTGAILVNEQYF.

This clonotype was observed a few times. The gene calls are TRBV6-9 and TRBJ2-7; the match to TRBD2 covers 7 bases. The CDR3 consists of 16 residues. In germline, CDR1 is MNHGY, CDR2 SVAAGI. J lost 4 bases, V lost 6 bases, and 15 bases had no gene match. The CDR3 DNA follows: TGTGCCAGCAGCTACCCACCTAGCGGAGGCCAATACGAGCAGTACTTC. Amino acids: CASSYPPSGGQYEQYF.

This clonotype appeared many times. The chain combines TRBV12-3 or TRBV12-4 with TRBJ2-2, with D unresolved. The V end lost 5 bases, the J end lost 7 bases, and 11 bases lay between the germline ends. This CDR3 region has 13 residues. CDR3 loop: CASSASQNGELFF. The CDR3 region has the DNA TGTGCCAGCAGTGCCAGCCAGAACGGGGAGCTGTTTTTT.

The sample holds many counts of this clonotype. The V and J genes are TRBV5-6 and TRBJ1-1; D gene unclear. The V end lost 2 bases, the J end lost 0 bases, and 11 bases lay between the germline ends. The CDR3 contains 15 residues. The germline V gene has CDR1 SGHDT and CDR2 YYEEEE. The CDR3 reads CASSFGATMNTEAFF. CDR3 DNA sequence: TGTGCCAGCAGCTTCGGAGCGACGATGAACACTGAAGCTTTCTTT.

There are many counts of this clonotype. The genes are TRBV14 and TRBJ1-1; TRBD1 is a possible D gene (5 bases). Trimming cost V 1 base and J 4 bases, with 13 bases left between them. The CDR3 runs 15 residues. The germline V gene encodes CDR1 SGHDN and CDR2 FVKESK. CDR3 nucleotide sequence: TGTGCCAGCAGCCAAGGGTTATCCGGGGGCACTGAAGCTTTCTTT. Protein product: CASSQGLSGGTEAFF.

In this sample, this clonotype turned up many times. The V gene is TRBV12-3 or TRBV12-4, the J gene TRBJ1-1; D might be TRBD1 (6 bases). V was trimmed by 5 bases and J by 1 base, leaving 8 bases between them. This CDR3 has 13 residues. This chain's CDR3 is CASSQDRNTEAFF. The DNA for the CDR3 is TGTGCCAGCAGTCAGGACAGGAACACTGAAGCTTTCTTT.

In its sample, this clonotype was seen many times. This chain connects TRBV18 to TRBJ2-3; 10 nucleotides agree with TRBD2. The germline V gene has CDR1 KGHSH and CDR2 LQKENI. The CDR3 extends over 14 amino acids. The V gene end was trimmed by 5 bases and the J gene end by 4 bases; junction bases not matched to a gene: 3. The CDR3 region has the DNA TGTGCCAGCTCAGCTAGCGGGGGATCAGATACGCAGTATTTT. Translated: CASSASGGSDTQYF.

Only a few counts were recorded for this clonotype. The chain combines TRBV24-1 with TRBJ1-4, with a tentative D call TRBD1 (5 bases). The V gene lost 7 bases and the J gene lost 8 bases, with 19 bases spanning the gap. This CDR3 is 15 amino acids long. From germline, CDR1 is KGHDR and CDR2 SFDVKD. The CDR3 loop reads CATSAGHSTGEKLFF. CDR3 bases: TGTGCCACCAGCGCCGGACACTCGACGGGGGAAAAACTGTTTTTT.

This clonotype was seen repeatedly, ten times or more. The rearrangement links TRBV12-3 or TRBV12-4 to TRBJ1-1; D not certain. This CDR3 comprises 13 residues. Trimming cost V 2 bases and J 1 base, with 5 bases left between them. CDR3 nucleotides: TGTGCCAGCAGTTTAATGGAGAACACTGAAGCTTTCTTT. It encodes CASSLMENTEAFF.

This clonotype was detected ten times or more. V is TRBV3-1 and J is TRBJ2-1; no firm D call. CDR1 LGHDT and CDR2 YNNKEL come from the germline V gene (reference sequence). V shed 0 bases and J shed 12 bases, with 6 bases lying between them. This CDR3 region has 11 residues. CDR3 in amino acids: CASSQESRQFF. CDR3 sequence (DNA): TGTGCCAGCAGCCAAGAAAGTCGGCAGTTCTTC.

This clonotype was seen many times. The chain is built from TRBV20-1 and TRBJ2-1; 11 bases are a match to TRBD2. The CDR3 loop spans 14 amino acids. Germline V gene data show CDR1 as DFQATT and CDR2 as SNEGSKA (reference sequence). The V gene end was trimmed by 5 bases and the J gene end by 4 bases; junction bases not matched to a gene: 4. The CDR3 here is CSARGLAEYNEQFF. The CDR3 DNA reads TGCAGTGCTCGGGGACTAGCGGAGTACAATGAGCAGTTCTTC.

The sample holds many counts of this clonotype. The chain has TRBV5-1 and TRBJ2-1; D is perhaps TRBD2 (5 bases). Between the trimmed V and J ends, which lost 3 bases and 10 bases, there was a span of 11 bases. This CDR3 spans 12 amino acids. Per the germline V gene, CDR1 is SGHRS and CDR2 is YFSETQ. The CDR3 loop is CASSYTSSEQFF. For the CDR3, the DNA is TGCGCCAGCAGCTATACTAGTTCGGAGCAGTTCTTC. Full variable domain (missing parts from reference TRBV5-1 and TRBJ2-1): KAGVTQTPRYLIKTRGQQVTLSCSPISGHRSVSWYQQTPGQGLQFLFEYFSETQRNKGNFPGRFSGRQFSNSRSEMNVSTLELGDSALYLCASSYTSSEQFFGPGTRLTVL.

This clonotype was seen many times. V and J are TRBV5-1 and TRBJ2-1; D unclear. Germline assignment: CDR1 SGHRS and CDR2 YFSETQ. With 0 bases removed from V and 6 bases from J, the gap between germline ends came to 19 bases. This CDR3 is 17 amino acids long. The CDR3 DNA reads TGCGCCAGCAGCTTGGCCGTGACCCAATTGGGGTCCAATGAGCAGTTCTTC. Translating gives CASSLAVTQLGSNEQFF.

The sample holds a few counts of this clonotype. The rearrangement joins TRBV20-1 to TRBJ1-1; D is unclear. CDR3 size: 15 residues. V gave up 1 base and J gave up 8 bases, with 20 bases separating them. Germline CDR1 reads DFQATT; CDR2 reads SNEGSKA (reference sequence). The DNA of the CDR3 is TGCAGTGCTAGAGGAGGGCTGATAAACAGCGGCGAAGCTTTCTTT. This translates into CSARGGLINSGEAFF.

This clonotype was detected ten times or more. The V call is TRBV5-1, the J call TRBJ1-2; D possibly corresponds to TRBD1 (5 bases). The germline V gene encodes CDR1 SGHRS and CDR2 YFSETQ. The CDR3 is 15 amino acids. Trimming took off 4 bases at V and 6 bases at J, with 19 bases between the two ends. CDR3 coding DNA: TGCGCCAGCAGCCTGGAAAGTAGGGGCTGGGATGGCTACACCTTC. Translation: CASSLESRGWDGYTF.

This clonotype was seen ten or more times. The CDR3 loop reads CASSLRDSSFRYGYTF. CDR3 DNA: TGTGCCAGCAGCTTAAGGGACTCGTCATTCCGGTATGGCTACACCTTC. The rearrangement uses TRBV7-6 and TRBJ1-2; possible D gene TRBD1, 5 bases. V lost 2 bases and J 5 bases, leaving 18 bases between the germline ends. CDR3 length equals 16 residues. Germline values: CDR1 SGHVS, CDR2 FNYEAQ.

This clonotype was detected many times. One base away lies a much larger clone, so this may be a sequencing read error. This CDR3 is missing its conserved last phenylalanine or tryptophan, likely due to a read error. The DNA of the CDR3 is TGTGCCAGCAGTTTTTCAGGGTTAGAGACCCAGTACTGC. Translation gives CASSFSGLETQYC. The chain joins TRBV12-3 or TRBV12-4 to TRBJ2-5; D may be TRBD1 (5 bases). The germline V and J ends were trimmed by 3 bases and 4 bases, with 9 bases remaining between them. The CDR3 is 13 amino acids.

The rearrangement joins TRBV5-1 to TRBJ2-1, with 7 nucleotides matching TRBD2. There are 15 residues in the CDR3. Trimming took 2 bases from V and 9 from J; bases not matched to a gene: 11. Germline V gene data show CDR1 as SGHRS and CDR2 as YFSETQ. CDR3 protein: CASSFASGNRAEQFF. CDR3 in DNA: TGCGCCAGCAGCTTCGCTAGCGGCAACCGGGCTGAGCAGTTCTTC.

Ten or more counts support this clonotype. The gene calls are TRBV12-5 and TRBJ2-7; D perhaps matches TRBD2 (5 bases). The germline V and J ends were trimmed by 4 bases and 5 bases, with 6 bases remaining between them. CDR3 length: 11 residues. Germline values: CDR1 LGHNT, CDR2 FRNRAP. The CDR3 spells CASGYGDEQYF. The DNA of the CDR3 is TGTGCTAGTGGTTACGGGGACGAGCAGTACTTC.

At least ten counts were recorded for this clonotype. This sequence joins TRBV7-8 and TRBJ2-7; either TRBD1 or TRBD2 may supply D (5 bases each). This CDR3 has 14 residues. The germline CDR1 and CDR2 sequences are SGHVS and FQNEAQ. Trimming took off 5 bases at V and 4 bases at J, with 15 bases between the two ends. DNA for the CDR3: TGTGCCAGCAGCGAGTCCGGGACCAATTACGAGCAGTACTTC. It yields the protein CASSESGTNYEQYF.

This clonotype showed up many times. V and J are TRBV5-5 and TRBJ1-1, with a tentative D call TRBD1 (5 bases). Trimming removed 1 base from V and 7 bases from J, with 17 bases in between. Germline V lookup: CDR1 SGHKS, CDR2 YYEKEE (reference sequence). The CDR3 extends over 15 amino acids. CDR3 region: CASSLHVSGAGEAFF. The CDR3 DNA reads as TGTGCCAGCAGCTTGCATGTTTCTGGGGCGGGTGAAGCTTTCTTT.

This clonotype appeared many times. The chain uses TRBV9 and TRBJ2-1; TRBD2 matches at 12 bases. J lost 7 bases, V lost 2 bases, and 10 bases had no gene match. CDR1 is SGDLS, CDR2 YYNGEE, per germline. CDR3 size: 17 residues. CDR3 region: CASSVYTSGRFLNEQFF. In DNA, the CDR3 is TGTGCCAGCAGCGTTTATACTAGCGGGAGGTTCTTGAATGAGCAGTTCTTC.

This clonotype has ten or more counts. The V call is TRBV29-1, the J call TRBJ2-7; D unclear. Looked up from germline, CDR1 is SQVTM and CDR2 is ANQGSEA. V shed 6 bases and J shed 0 bases, with 12 bases lying between them. The CDR3 loop spans 13 amino acids. CDR3 nucleotide sequence: TGCAGCGTCAACCAGGCGAGCTCCTACGAGCAGTACTTC. This encodes CSVNQASSYEQYF.

There are many counts of this clonotype. The chain carries TRBV3-1 and TRBJ2-3, with D perhaps matching TRBD1 (5 bases). The CDR3 consists of 18 residues. V lost 5 bases to trimming and J lost 4 bases, with 25 bases between them. Germline V CDR1 and CDR2: LGHDT, YNNKEL (reference sequence). CDR3 DNA sequence: TGTGCCAGCAGCAAACTAACCCCAGGGTCCTTAGGCGCAGATACGCAGTATTTT. Protein sequence: CASSKLTPGSLGADTQYF.